Listed here are 27 T cell receptor beta chains from one sample, sequenced in a study of spatial heterogeneity in lung cancer. Time point defined: blood at routine non-recurrence follow-up after resection. Sequencing of whole RNA from tumor, nontumor lung or frozen PBMC involved no sorting. TCRdb reprocessed the 5' RACE reads via MiXCR and lists one record per CDR3 protein. The data contain 95,000 to 130,000 distinct CDR3 sequences, approximately 12% of them singletons. The specimen comprised PBMCs, sampled at follow-up. Every receptor here comes from a male donor with early-stage non-small cell lung cancer.

V gene TRBV5-1 combines with J gene TRBJ1-6; D may be TRBD1 (5 bases). The CDR3 consists of 15 residues. CDR1 is SGHRS and CDR2 is YFSETQ in the germline V gene. V was shortened by 5 bases and J by 5 bases, with 14 bases between the two germline ends. CDR3 bases: TGCGCCAGCAGTGCTCGAGGGGACGATAATTCACCCCTCCACTTT. Its translation is CASSARGDDNSPLHF.

V is TRBV5-1 and J is TRBJ1-1; D not resolved. The CDR3 length is 13 residues. Germline lookup yields CDR1 SGHRS and CDR2 YFSETQ. V was cut by 4 bases and J by 2 bases, with 9 bases left in between. For the CDR3, the DNA is TGCGCCAGCAGCATGGACGTAAACACTGAAGCTTTCTTT. Translating gives CASSMDVNTEAFF.

This clonotype was seen only a few times. V and J are TRBV5-6 and TRBJ2-7; TRBD1 might be the D (5 bases). Germline V lookup: CDR1 SGHDT, CDR2 YYEEEE. V was cut by 2 bases and J by 1 base, with 13 bases left in between. The CDR3 loop spans 15 amino acids. Written as DNA, the CDR3 is TGTGCCAGCAGCTTCACTTATCGACAGTCCTACGAGCAGTACTTC. Protein sequence: CASSFTYRQSYEQYF.

This clonotype was found a few times. V gene TRBV7-6 combines with J gene TRBJ2-1, with a weak D call TRBD2 (6 bases). Trimming stripped 9 bases from V and 4 bases from J, with 7 bases between. The germline CDR1 and CDR2 sequences are SGHVS and FNYEAQ. The CDR3 consists of 11 residues. Written as DNA, the CDR3 is TGTGCCAGTGGAGGGTACAATGAGCAGTTCTTC. Protein sequence: CASGGYNEQFF.

The table lists this clonotype with a few counts. The chain links TRBV28 to TRBJ1-2; 10 bases are shared with TRBD1. The CDR3 covers 15 residues. CDR1 is MDHEN, CDR2 SYDVKM, per germline. V was pared by 5 bases and J by 8 bases, with 11 bases of the junction left unmatched. This CDR3 reads CASSLLPGTGEGYTF. The CDR3 DNA sequence: TGTGCCAGCAGTCTCCTTCCCGGGACAGGGGAAGGCTACACCTTC.

The chain combines TRBV28 with TRBJ1-6; tentatively, D is TRBD1 (6 bases). The CDR3 runs 13 residues. Deletions cut 8 bases from V and 7 bases from J, with 12 bases between. CDR1 MDHEN and CDR2 SYDVKM come from the germline V gene. The CDR3 sequence is CASWDTLNSPLHF. The CDR3 DNA follows: TGTGCCAGCTGGGACACCCTAAATTCACCCCTCCACTTT.

There are a few counts of this clonotype. V and J are TRBV5-1 and TRBJ2-3, with unresolved D. The V gene's germline CDR1 is SGHRS and CDR2 YFSETQ. The V end lost 2 bases, the J end lost 1 base, and 2 bases lay between the germline ends. This CDR3 comprises 12 residues. The DNA of the CDR3 is TGCGCCAGCAGCTTTGGCACAGATACGCAGTATTTT. It is translated as CASSFGTDTQYF.

A few counts support this clonotype. The CDR3 sequence: CASRRDSEGFYGYTF. In DNA, the CDR3 is TGTGCCAGCAGGCGCGACAGTGAAGGTTTCTATGGCTACACCTTC. The V and J genes are TRBV7-9 and TRBJ1-2; TRBD1 is a possible D gene (5 bases). The germline CDR1 and CDR2 sequences are SEHNR and FQNEAQ (reference sequence). CDR3 length: 15 residues. Deletions cut 6 bases from V and 4 bases from J, with 18 bases between.

This clonotype has a count of ten or more. This chain connects TRBV13 to TRBJ2-4; D possibly corresponds to TRBD2 (6 bases). The V and J ends lost 5 bases and 6 bases respectively, with 20 bases between them. Germline-derived CDR1 and CDR2 are PRHDT and FYEKMQ (reference sequence). CDR3 length equals 16 residues. The CDR3 DNA follows: TGTGCCAGCAGCCAAGCGGGTTTCGGGACGGGAAACATTCAGTACTTC. Translated, it gives CASSQAGFGTGNIQYF.

The V and J genes are TRBV10-3 and TRBJ2-7; 8 positions agree with TRBD2. Looked up from germline, CDR1 is ENHRY and CDR2 is SYGVKD. The V and J ends lost 6 bases and 5 bases, in that order; junction bases with no gene match: 12. The CDR3 length is 15 residues. The CDR3 DNA reads TGTGCCATCAGGGGGAGCGGGGGCAGCGTTAACGAGCAGTACTTC. This gives the protein CAIRGSGGSVNEQYF.

In its sample, this clonotype was seen many times. V usage is TRBV29-1 and J usage is TRBJ1-2; 7 bases are shared with TRBD1. This CDR3 spans 12 amino acids. CDR1 and CDR2 from the germline V gene are SQVTM and ANQGSEA. With 4 bases clipped from V and 8 bases from J, the junction kept 7 bases outside the gene matches. DNA for the CDR3: TGCAGCGTTGGAATGACAGGGACCGGCTACACCTTC. It is translated as CSVGMTGTGYTF.

This clonotype has more than one count but fewer than ten. This sequence joins TRBV9 and TRBJ2-6; D is possibly TRBD1 (5 bases). CDR1 and CDR2 (germline): SGDLS, YYNGEE. The V and J ends lost 1 base and 0 bases respectively, with 5 bases between them. The CDR3 length is 15 residues. Written as DNA, the CDR3 is TGTGCCAGCAGCGTACAGGGCTCTGGGGCCAACGTCCTGACTTTC. The encoded protein is CASSVQGSGANVLTF.

This clonotype appeared a few times. The chain has TRBV7-2 and TRBJ2-1, with TRBD2 as a possible D gene (6 bases). CDR3 length equals 16 residues. V gave up 5 bases and J gave up 6 bases, with 20 bases separating them. CDR1 is SGHTA and CDR2 is FQGNSA in the germline V gene. CDR3 sequence: CASSTPGLLTVNEQFF. The CDR3 coding sequence is TGTGCCAGCAGCACGCCGGGACTCCTCACCGTCAATGAGCAGTTCTTC. The complete variable domain, with remaining parts taken from reference TRBV7-2 and TRBJ2-1, reads GAGVSQSPSNKVTEKGKDVELRCDPISGHTALYWYRQSLGQGLEFLIYFQGNSAPDKSGLPSDRFSAERTGGSVSTLTIQRTQQEDSAVYLCASSTPGLLTVNEQFFGPGTRLTVL.

The chain recombines TRBV29-1 with TRBJ2-3, with D uncertain. Trimming took 0 bases from V and 2 from J, leaving 6 bases between them. The CDR3 has 13 residues. CDR1 SQVTM and CDR2 ANQGSEA come from the germline V gene. The CDR3 bases are TGCAGCGTTGAAGATCGACCCACAGATACGCAGTATTTT. This codes for CSVEDRPTDTQYF.

This clonotype was seen repeatedly, ten times or more. The V call is TRBV7-2, the J call TRBJ2-2, with D maybe TRBD2 (6 bases). The CDR3 totals 17 residues. The V end was cut by 5 bases, the J end by 7 bases, with 23 bases between. CDR1 SGHTA and CDR2 FQGNSA come from the germline V gene. CDR3 sequence reads: CASSPRAGPQYGGELFF. CDR3 coding DNA: TGTGCCAGCAGCCCGAGAGCGGGCCCTCAATATGGCGGGGAGCTGTTTTTT.

This clonotype appeared a few times. The CDR3 sequence: CASSQDREGRLTNEKLFF. CDR3 coding DNA: TGCGCCAGCAGCCAAGATCGGGAAGGGCGTCTAACTAATGAAAAACTGTTTTTT. V gene TRBV4-1 combines with J gene TRBJ1-4, with no clear D. The CDR3 has 18 residues. Trimming pared 0 bases from V and 1 base from J, leaving 15 bases between. Germline V gene sequence: CDR1 MGHRA, CDR2 YSYEKL.

CDR3 bases: TGCAGCGTTGACCTGAGAGCCAGGGGACTCCGGGTACCCTACAATGAGCAGTTCTTC. Translating it yields CSVDLRARGLRVPYNEQFF. This chain uses TRBV29-1 with TRBJ2-1; D could derive from TRBD1 or TRBD2 (6 bases each). Trimming took 3 bases from V and 2 from J, leaving 26 bases between them. There are 19 residues in the CDR3. The germline CDR1 and CDR2 sequences are SQVTM and ANQGSEA.

Only a few counts were recorded for this clonotype. The rearrangement links TRBV6-5 to TRBJ1-2, with D tentatively TRBD1 (5 bases). V was clipped by 0 bases and J by 8 bases, with 16 bases between them. Per germline, CDR1 MNHEY and CDR2 SVGAGI. CDR3 length equals 15 residues. This chain's CDR3 is CASSYSTRGRVGYTF. Here the CDR3 DNA reads TGTGCCAGCAGTTACTCGACTCGGGGGAGGGTCGGCTACACCTTC.

A few counts support this clonotype. This chain connects TRBV28 to TRBJ1-2; D remains unclear. CDR3 length: 17 amino acids. Trimming stripped 3 bases from V and 4 bases from J, with 21 bases between. Germline CDR1 reads MDHEN; CDR2 reads SYDVKM. The CDR3 nucleotides are TGTGCCAGCAGTTTGCCGGGGAGCCCCGGGCGCCGCTATGGCTACACCTTC. Translating it yields CASSLPGSPGRRYGYTF.

The chain carries TRBV20-1 and TRBJ2-3; D possibly corresponds to TRBD1 (6 bases). The V end was cut by 2 bases, the J end by 3 bases, with 15 bases between. CDR3 size: 15 residues. Germline V gene sequence: CDR1 DFQATT, CDR2 SNEGSKA (reference sequence). CDR3 in amino acids: CSARLSSGVTDTQYF. CDR3 in DNA: TGCAGTGCTAGATTATCCTCAGGGGTAACAGATACGCAGTATTTT.

The J gene is TRBJ1-2, the V gene TRBV3-1; 7 nucleotides match TRBD1. Losses at the gene ends were 2 bases for V and 0 bases for J; bases not matched to a gene: 9. The CDR3 spans 17 residues. In germline, CDR1 is LGHDT, CDR2 YNNKEL (reference sequence). The DNA of the CDR3 is TGTGCCAGCAGCCAAAGAGGCAGGGGACAGTCTAACTATGGCTACACCTTC. The encoded protein is CASSQRGRGQSNYGYTF.

This clonotype was detected many times. The V gene is TRBV6-5, the J gene TRBJ1-1; D call uncertain. This CDR3 comprises 14 residues. Germline CDR1 MNHEY, CDR2 SVGAGI. Trimming removed 2 bases from V and 0 bases from J, with 7 bases in between. CDR3: CASSYGGMNTEAFF. CDR3 bases: TGTGCCAGCAGTTACGGAGGGATGAACACTGAAGCTTTCTTT.

This clonotype has ten or more counts. This chain connects TRBV7-2 to TRBJ2-3; tentatively, D is TRBD1 (6 bases). CDR1 is SGHTA and CDR2 is FQGNSA in the germline V gene. Trimming stripped 4 bases from V and 6 bases from J, with 11 bases between. The CDR3 totals 13 residues. The CDR3 nucleotides read TGTGCCAGCAGCTACAGGGTTTCCGATACGCAGTATTTT. Protein: CASSYRVSDTQYF.

The V gene is TRBV4-1, the J gene TRBJ1-2; a weak D match, TRBD1 (5 bases). V shed 0 bases and J shed 5 bases, with 22 bases lying between them. The CDR3 consists of 18 residues. Per germline, CDR1 MGHRA and CDR2 YSYEKL. The CDR3 region has the DNA TGCGCCAGCAGCCAAGATACTCAAGGGACGGCAAATAGGTATGGCTACACCTTC. Its protein is CASSQDTQGTANRYGYTF.

This clonotype came up many times. The chain uses TRBV28 and TRBJ1-2, with a tentative D call TRBD1 (5 bases). The CDR3 is 12 residues long. Germline CDR1 reads MDHEN; CDR2 reads SYDVKM. The germline V and J ends were trimmed by 7 bases and 4 bases, with 10 bases remaining between them. CDR3 loop: CASKAGSYGYTF. CDR3 DNA sequence: TGTGCCAGCAAGGCAGGGTCCTATGGCTACACCTTC.

This clonotype was detected only a few times. The V and J genes are TRBV11-3 and TRBJ1-3, with D hard to call. The CDR3 has 13 residues. Germline CDR1 and CDR2: SGHNT and YENEEA. Between the trimmed V and J ends, which lost 7 bases and 4 bases, there was a span of 11 bases. The CDR3 reads CASKGPGGNTIYF. In nucleotides, the CDR3 is TGTGCCAGCAAAGGACCGGGAGGAAACACCATATATTTT.

The gene calls are TRBV19 and TRBJ1-6; D gene unclear. The CDR3 totals 16 residues. Germline-derived CDR1 and CDR2 are LNHDA and SQIVND (reference sequence). Trimming shortened V by 5 bases and J by 0 bases, and 11 bases separated the two germline ends. For the CDR3, the DNA is TGTGCCAGTAGTGCCTCAGGAAGCTCCTATAATTCACCCCTCCACTTT. Translation gives CASSASGSSYNSPLHF.